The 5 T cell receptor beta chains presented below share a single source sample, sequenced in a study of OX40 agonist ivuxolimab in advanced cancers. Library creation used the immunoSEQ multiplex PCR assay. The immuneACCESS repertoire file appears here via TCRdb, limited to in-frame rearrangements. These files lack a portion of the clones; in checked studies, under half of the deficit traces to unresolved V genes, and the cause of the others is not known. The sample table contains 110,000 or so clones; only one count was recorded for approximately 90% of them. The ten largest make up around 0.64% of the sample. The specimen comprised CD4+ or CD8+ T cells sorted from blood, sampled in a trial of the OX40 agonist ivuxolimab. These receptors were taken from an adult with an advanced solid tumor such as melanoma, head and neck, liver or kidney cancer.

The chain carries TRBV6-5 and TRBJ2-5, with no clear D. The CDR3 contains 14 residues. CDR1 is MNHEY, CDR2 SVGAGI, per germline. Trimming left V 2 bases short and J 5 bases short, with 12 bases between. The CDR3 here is CASSYEVKGETQYF. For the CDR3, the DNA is TGTGCCAGCAGTTACGAGGTTAAAGGCGAGACCCAGTACTTC.

The CDR3 nucleotides read TGCAGCGTAGCCGGGACTAGCGGGAGTGCAGATACGCAGTATTTT. Its translation is CSVAGTSGSADTQYF. The V and J genes are TRBV29-1 and TRBJ2-3; TRBD2 aligns across 14 bases. Germline V CDR1 and CDR2: SQVTM, ANQGSEA. The length of the CDR3 is 15 residues. V dropped 6 bases and J dropped 4; count of bases not matched to a gene: 6.

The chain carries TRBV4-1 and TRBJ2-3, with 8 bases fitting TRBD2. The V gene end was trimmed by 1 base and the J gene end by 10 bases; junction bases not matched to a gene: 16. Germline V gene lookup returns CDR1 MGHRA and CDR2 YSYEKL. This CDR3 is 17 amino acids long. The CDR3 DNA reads TGCGCCAGCAGCCAAGGGGTGGGGCGGGGGGCCCCAGTGGCGCAGTATTTT. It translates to CASSQGVGRGAPVAQYF.

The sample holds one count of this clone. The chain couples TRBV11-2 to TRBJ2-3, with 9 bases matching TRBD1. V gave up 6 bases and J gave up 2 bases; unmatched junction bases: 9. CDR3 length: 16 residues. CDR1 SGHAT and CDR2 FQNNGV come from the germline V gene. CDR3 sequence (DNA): TGTGCCAGCAGACAGACAGGGGGAGGTAACACAGATACGCAGTATTTT. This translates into CASRQTGGGNTDTQYF.

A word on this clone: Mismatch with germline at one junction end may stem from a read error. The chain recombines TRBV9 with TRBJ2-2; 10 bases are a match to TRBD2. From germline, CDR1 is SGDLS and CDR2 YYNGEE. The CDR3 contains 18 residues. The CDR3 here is CVSSVLTSGSSGTGELFF. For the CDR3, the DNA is TGTGTCAGCAGCGTCCTGACTAGCGGGTCTTCGGGTACCGGGGAGCTGTTTTTT.